Detailed here is one T cell receptor beta chain. The antigen is unknown. As originally analysed: ImmunoSEQ yielded junction-only sequences lacking quality scores, so filtering differed. Profiled with immunoSEQ multiplex PCR; TCRdb holds only in-frame clones, not every one. V, J and clone size are taken as reported in that table, and D and trimming were inferred from the DNA itself. The repertoire holds some 360,000 clones, more than 60% seen once, with roughly a tenth in the top ten. This sample was included in a study of shared clonotypes between healthy human individuals. V was shortened by 5 bases and J by 6 bases, with 10 bases between the two germline ends. Germline loops: CDR1 SGHVS, CDR2 FNYEAQ. This CDR3 has 13 residues. Study-level results: Approximately 5.4% of naive CD4 clonotypes were common to a handful of donors. Larger estimated richness was generally recorded for naive subsets relative to memory subsets.

The sample was memory CD4+ T cells sorted from blood. Documented subset: CD45RA-negative fraction. The sequence derives from a man aged 25 to 40 in good health. The V and J genes are TRBV7-6 and TRBJ2-2; D is unclear. This CDR3 is CASSPSGAGELFF. The CDR3, as DNA: TGTGCCAGCAGCCCTAGTGGGGCCGGGGAGCTGTTTTTT.